This T cell receptor (beta chain) was recorded in a study of shared clonotypes between healthy human individuals. Study findings and constraints: The study found about 5.1% of naive CD4 clonotypes shared across a handful of donors. Among donors, sharing of clonotypes was expected to be affected by sequencing depth.

The assay was immunoSEQ multiplex PCR, and TCRdb's table has in-frame clones only and misses some. The sample includes about 1.9 million clones, just under 95% seen only once; the top ten take about 1.7%. In regard to this clone: The antigen remains unidentified.

This CDR3 spans 16 amino acids. From germline, CDR1 is SNHLY and CDR2 FYNNEI. Germline trimming cut 5 bases from V and 4 bases from J; bases unmatched to any gene: 6. Naive CD8 cells lacked CD45RO, underwent positive selection for CCR7 and left out terminally differentiated effector memory CD45RA+ cells. Sequencing was done on a sample of naive CD8+ T cells from PBMCs. The origin of this receptor is a man aged 18-30 years in good health. Some clones in this sample may be carry-over from other donors' samples. This chain uses TRBV2 with TRBJ2-1; 12 positions match TRBD2. CDR3 region: CASSYGTSGYYNEQFF. In nucleotides, the CDR3 is TGTGCCAGCAGTTACGGGACTAGCGGGTATTACAATGAGCAGTTCTTC.